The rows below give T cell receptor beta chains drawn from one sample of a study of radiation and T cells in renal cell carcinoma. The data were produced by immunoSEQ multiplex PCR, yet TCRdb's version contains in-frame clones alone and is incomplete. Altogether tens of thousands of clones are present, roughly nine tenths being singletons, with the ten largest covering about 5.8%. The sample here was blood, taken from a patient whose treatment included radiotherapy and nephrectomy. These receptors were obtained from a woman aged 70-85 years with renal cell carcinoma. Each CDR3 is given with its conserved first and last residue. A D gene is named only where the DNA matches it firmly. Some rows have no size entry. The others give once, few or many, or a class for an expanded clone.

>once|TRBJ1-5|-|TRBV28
TGTGCCAGCGGAATAAGGGTCTATAGCAATCAGCCCCAGCATTTT
CASGIRVYSNQPQHF
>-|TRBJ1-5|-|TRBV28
TGTGCCAGCAGTTCATTCCAGGCCCAGCCCCAGCATTTT
CASSSFQAQPQHF
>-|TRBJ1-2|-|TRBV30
TGTGCCTGGAGTGTACGACCTAACTATGGCTACACCTTC
CAWSVRPNYGYTF
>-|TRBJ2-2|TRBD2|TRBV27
TGTGCCAGCAGTTTAAGCCAGGGACTAAACACCGGGGAGCTGTTTTTT
CASSLSQGLNTGELFF
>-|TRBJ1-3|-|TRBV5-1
TGCGCCAGCAGCTTGGAACATGGGAACACCATATATTTT
CASSLEHGNTIYF
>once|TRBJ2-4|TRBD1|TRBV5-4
TGTGCCAGCAGCTTGGGACAGGGGAAAAACATTCAGTACTTC
CASSLGQGKNIQYF
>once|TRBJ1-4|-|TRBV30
TGTGCCTGGAAGGGGGGCCCTAATGAAAAACTGTTTTTT
CAWKGGPNEKLFF
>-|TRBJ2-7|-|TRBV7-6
TGTGCCAGCAGGTCAGATTCCTACGAGCAGTACTTC
CASRSDSYEQYF
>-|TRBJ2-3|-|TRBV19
TGTGCCAGTAGTGAGGGACTTCTCCGCGATACGCAGTATTTT
CASSEGLLRDTQYF
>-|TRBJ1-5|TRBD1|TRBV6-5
TGTGCCAGCACCCCAACAGGGGGAAGCAATCAGCCCCAGCATTTT
CASTPTGGSNQPQHF
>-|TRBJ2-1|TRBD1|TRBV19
TGTGCCAGTAGTACATCCGGGACAGGGGCCAACAATGAGCAGTTCTTC
CASSTSGTGANNEQFF
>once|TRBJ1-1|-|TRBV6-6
TGTGCCAGCAGTACCAAGCTGAACACTGAAGCTTTCTTT
CASSTKLNTEAFF
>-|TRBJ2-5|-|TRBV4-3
TGCGCCAGCAGCCGCCAAGGAGACGAGACCCAGTACTTC
CASSRQGDETQYF
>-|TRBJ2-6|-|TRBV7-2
TGTGCCAGCAGCACCTCTCGGGTTGGGGCTGGGGCCAACGTCCTGACTTTC
CASSTSRVGAGANVLTF
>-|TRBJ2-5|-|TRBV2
TGTGCCAGCAGTGAACCCCAAACGAAGGAGACCCAGTACTTC
CASSEPQTKETQYF
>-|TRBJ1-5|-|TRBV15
TGTGCCACCAGCAGATCATACGCGACCAATCAGCCCCAGCATTTT
CATSRSYATNQPQHF
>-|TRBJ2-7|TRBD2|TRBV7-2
TGTGCCAGCAGCCCGGGCGGGAGTTCCCACGAGCAGTACTTC
CASSPGGSSHEQYF
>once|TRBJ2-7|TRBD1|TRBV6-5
TGTGCCAGCAGCACTACAGGGGGCTTCTCCTACGAGCAGTACTTC
CASSTTGGFSYEQYF
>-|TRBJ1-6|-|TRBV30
TGTGCCTGGAGCGCCGACCACTATTCACCCCTCCACTTT
CAWSADHYSPLHF
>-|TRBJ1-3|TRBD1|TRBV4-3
TGCGCCAGCAGCCAATGGCTGGGACAGGGTTCTTCAAACTCTGGAAACACCATATATTTT
CASSQWLGQGSSNSGNTIYF
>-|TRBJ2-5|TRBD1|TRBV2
TGTGCCAGCAGACCTACCCGGGACAGGGAACAAGAGACCCAGTACTTC
CASRPTRDREQETQYF
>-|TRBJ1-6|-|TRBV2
TGTGCCAGCAGTGAAGCGCGGCGGGCTAGCGTCTTT
CASSEARRASVF
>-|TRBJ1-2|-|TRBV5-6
TGTGCCAGCAGCTTGTTCGGCAGACGCTACACCTTC
CASSLFGRRYTF
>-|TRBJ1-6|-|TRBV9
TGTGCCAGCAGCGCAAAACAGAGCTATAATTCACCCCTCCACTTT
CASSAKQSYNSPLHF
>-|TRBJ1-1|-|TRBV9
TGTGCCAGCAGCGTAGGGGAGACACGGAGGACTGAAGCTTTCTTT
CASSVGETRRTEAFF
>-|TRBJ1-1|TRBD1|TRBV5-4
TGTGCCAGCAGCTTGGGGGACAGGGGAAGAACTGAAGCTTTCTTT
CASSLGDRGRTEAFF
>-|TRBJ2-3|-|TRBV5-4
TGTGCCAGCAGCTTGGTGGGGACCCCAGCACGGTATTTT
CASSLVGTPARYF
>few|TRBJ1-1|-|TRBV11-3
TGTGCCAGCAGCCCCACCGCGGGGAGTCAAACTGAAGCTTTCTTT
CASSPTAGSQTEAFF
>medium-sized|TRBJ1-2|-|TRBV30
TGTGCCTGGGACAGTTCTAACTATGGCTACACCTTC
CAWDSSNYGYTF
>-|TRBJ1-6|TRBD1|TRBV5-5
TGTGCCAGCAGCCGACAGGGTACGGCATCACCCCTCCACTTT
CASSRQGTASPLHF
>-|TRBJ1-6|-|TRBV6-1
TGTGCCAGCACCCCAACCCACTCCTATAATTCACCCCTCCACTTT
CASTPTHSYNSPLHF
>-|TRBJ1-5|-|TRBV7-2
TGTGCCAGCAGCCCTCGGACTAGCAATCAGCCCCAGCATTTT
CASSPRTSNQPQHF
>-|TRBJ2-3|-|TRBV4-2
TGTGCCAGCAGCCAATACAGGGTTGGCACAGATACGCAGTATTTT
CASSQYRVGTDTQYF
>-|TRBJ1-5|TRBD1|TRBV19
TGTGCCAGTAGTTCCCGACAGGGGGCGACCAGTCAGCCCCAGCATTTT
CASSSRQGATSQPQHF
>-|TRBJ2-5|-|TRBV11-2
TGTGCCAGCAGTTCCCAGGGATACCAAGAGACCCAGTACTTC
CASSSQGYQETQYF
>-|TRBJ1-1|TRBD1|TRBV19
TGTGCCAGTAAAGGGGGCGATGCTGGGGCTTTCTTT
CASKGGDAGAFF
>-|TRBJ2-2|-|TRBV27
TGTGCCAGCAGTCCTCGAGTTACCGGGGAGCTGTTTTTT
CASSPRVTGELFF
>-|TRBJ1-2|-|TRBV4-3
TGCGCCAGCAGCCAAGATTGGGGAGGGTATGGCTACACCTTC
CASSQDWGGYGYTF
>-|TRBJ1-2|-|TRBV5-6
TGTGCCAGCAGCTTGGGCCCGGCCCGCAGGTATGGCTACACCTTC
CASSLGPARRYGYTF
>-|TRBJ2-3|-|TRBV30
TGTGCCTGGAGTGTACGGGGACTTGATACGCAGTATTTT
CAWSVRGLDTQYF
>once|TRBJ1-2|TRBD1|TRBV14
TGTGCCAGCAGCCAAGGACAGGGGACCTATGGCTACACCTTC
CASSQGQGTYGYTF
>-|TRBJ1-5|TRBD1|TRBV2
TGTGCCAGCAGTGAGTCGACAGGGGGCCTTGGGAACCAGCCCCAGCATTTT
CASSESTGGLGNQPQHF
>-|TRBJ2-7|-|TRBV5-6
TGTGCCAGCAGCTTAGTGGCAGGATCCTACGAGCAGTACTTC
CASSLVAGSYEQYF
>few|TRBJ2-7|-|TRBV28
TGTGCCAGCAGTTCCCCCCGAACAGCTAGCTACGAGCAGTACTTC
CASSSPRTASYEQYF
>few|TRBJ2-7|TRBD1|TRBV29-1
TGCAGCGTTTTAAACCCCGGACAGGGTAACGAGCAGTACTTC
CSVLNPGQGNEQYF
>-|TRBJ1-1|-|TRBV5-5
TGTGCCAGCAGCTTGAGAGGGGCTTTAATGAACACTGAAGCTTTCTTT
CASSLRGALMNTEAFF
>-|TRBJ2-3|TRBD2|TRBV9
TGTGCCAGCAGCGTAGAGGGAGCGGGGGAGTGGTATAACACAGATACGCAGTATTTT
CASSVEGAGEWYNTDTQYF
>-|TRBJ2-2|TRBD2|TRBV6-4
TGTGCCAGCAGTGACCGCGGGGGGGCTCCCGGGGAGCTGTTTTTT
CASSDRGGAPGELFF
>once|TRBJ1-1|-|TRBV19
TGTGCCAGTAGTATGGCTGGGGGGGTCCTGATGAACACTGAAGCTTTCTTT
CASSMAGGVLMNTEAFF
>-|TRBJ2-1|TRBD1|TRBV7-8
TGTGCCAGCAGCGGTAGGACAGGGGGCGCCTACAATGAGCAGTTCTTC
CASSGRTGGAYNEQFF
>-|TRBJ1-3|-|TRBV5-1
TGCGCCAGCGCCATAGACCCCGGAACGGGAAACACCATATATTTT
CASAIDPGTGNTIYF
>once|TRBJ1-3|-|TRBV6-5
TGTGCCAGCAGTTACTCGGGCAGCTCTGGAAACACCATATATTTT
CASSYSGSSGNTIYF
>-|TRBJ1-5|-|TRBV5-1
TGCGCCAGCAGCTTCGGGGATCCCTATAGCAATCAGCCCCAGCATTTT
CASSFGDPYSNQPQHF